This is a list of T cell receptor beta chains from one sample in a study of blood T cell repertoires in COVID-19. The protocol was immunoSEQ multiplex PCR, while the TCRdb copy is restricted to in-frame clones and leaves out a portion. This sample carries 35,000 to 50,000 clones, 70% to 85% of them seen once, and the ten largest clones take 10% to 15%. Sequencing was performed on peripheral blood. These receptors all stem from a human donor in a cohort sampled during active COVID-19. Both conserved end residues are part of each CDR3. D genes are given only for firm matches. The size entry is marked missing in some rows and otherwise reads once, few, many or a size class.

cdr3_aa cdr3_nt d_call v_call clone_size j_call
CASSELGTGGLQETQYF TGTGCCAGCAGTGAATTAGGGACAGGGGGCCTCCAAGAGACCCAGTACTTC TRBD1 TRBV25-1 - TRBJ2-5
CASRLDSGPYNEQFF TGCGCCAGCAGGCTGGACAGCGGACCTTACAATGAGCAGTTCTTC - TRBV5-1 few TRBJ2-1
CASSLERRSNTGELFF TGCGCCAGCAGCTTGGAGCGTCGGTCGAACACCGGGGAGCTGTTTTTT - TRBV5-1 - TRBJ2-2
CASSFPRGGTDTQYF TGTGCCAGCAGTTTTCCCCGGGGGGGCACAGATACGCAGTATTTT TRBD2 TRBV28 - TRBJ2-3
CASSQDLVGGGGNIQYF TGCGCCAGCAGCCAAGATCTAGTCGGGGGGGGAGGGAACATTCAGTACTTC TRBD2 TRBV4-1 - TRBJ2-4
CASSESTNQPQHF TGTGCCAGCAGTGAGTCAACTAATCAGCCCCAGCATTTT - TRBV2 - TRBJ1-5
CSVPRAFSPKETQYF TGCAGTGTACCGAGGGCTTTTTCCCCGAAAGAGACCCAGTACTTC - TRBV29-1 - TRBJ2-5
CASSDRVLTSGYTF TGCGCCAGCAGCGACAGGGTTTTAACGTCTGGCTACACCTTC TRBD1 TRBV5-1 - TRBJ1-2
CASSVAPTEYGYTF TGTGCCAGCAGCGTAGCCCCCACAGAGTATGGCTACACCTTC - TRBV9 medium-sized TRBJ1-2
CASSFQGAVFEQYF TGTGCCAGCAGTTTTCAGGGGGCTGTCTTCGAGCAGTACTTC TRBD1 TRBV6-2/TRBV6-3 - TRBJ2-7
CASSRRRTEQPQHF TGTGCCAGCAGCAGAAGGCGGACAGAGCAGCCCCAGCATTTT - TRBV5-6 - TRBJ1-5
CASSPAGLAGADTQYF TGTGCCAGCTCACCAGCAGGACTAGCGGGGGCAGATACGCAGTATTTT TRBD2 TRBV18 - TRBJ2-3
CASGLHGSLLGQYF TGTGCCAGCGGACTACATGGGAGTCTACTAGGCCAGTATTTT - TRBV27 - TRBJ2-3
CASSEGWGLSTEAFF TGTGCCAGCAGTGAGGGATGGGGGCTGAGCACTGAAGCTTTCTTT - TRBV25-1 - TRBJ1-1
CASSFRDRSNYGYTF TGTGCCAGCAGTTTTAGGGACAGGAGCAACTATGGCTACACCTTC TRBD1 TRBV28 - TRBJ1-2
CASRKGLAGSYEQYF TGTGCCAGCAGGAAGGGACTAGCGGGGTCCTACGAGCAGTACTTC TRBD2 TRBV6-5 - TRBJ2-7
CASGAGHTDTQYF TGTGCCAGCGGGGCAGGGCACACAGATACGCAGTATTTT - TRBV6-4 - TRBJ2-3
CASSQGQDYGYTF TGCGCCAGCAGCCAAGGGCAGGACTATGGCTACACCTTC - TRBV4-1 - TRBJ1-2
CASSPHARIPQYF TGTGCCAGCAGTCCCCACGCCAGGATCCCGCAGTATTTT - TRBV28 - TRBJ2-3
CASSFGGYNEQFF TGCGCCAGCAGCTTCGGGGGGTACAATGAGCAGTTCTTC TRBD2 TRBV5-1 - TRBJ2-1
CASSLATGGRTPLHF TGTGCCAGCAGCTTGGCGACAGGGGGTAGGACACCCCTCCACTTT TRBD1 TRBV5-6 once TRBJ1-6
CASSQEVAGLGELFF TGCGCCAGCAGCCAAGAGGTGGCGGGTCTCGGGGAGCTGTTTTTT - TRBV4-1 - TRBJ2-2
CASWDRGVGGGPSGANVLTF TGTGCCAGCTGGGACAGGGGGGTAGGCGGGGGTCCCTCTGGGGCCAACGTCCTGACTTTC TRBD1 TRBV28 - TRBJ2-6
CASSEAGGGNEQFF TGTGCCAGCAGTGAGGCAGGGGGCGGGAATGAGCAGTTCTTC TRBD1 TRBV6-4 - TRBJ2-1
CASSPGTQGLYEQYF TGTGCCAGCAGCCCGGGTACCCAGGGGCTCTACGAGCAGTACTTC - TRBV5-5 - TRBJ2-7
CASRLQQNTEAFF TGTGCCAGCAGGCTACAGCAAAACACTGAAGCTTTCTTT - TRBV4-2 - TRBJ1-1
CASSVAGSGTNIQYF TGTGCCAGCAGCGTAGCTGGTAGCGGTACAAACATTCAGTACTTC - TRBV9 - TRBJ2-4
CATSGGSTDTQYF TGTGCCACCAGTGGAGGGAGCACAGATACGCAGTATTTT - TRBV24-1 - TRBJ2-3
CASSLGGGPEEYF TGTGCCAGCAGCCTCGGGGGGGGACCCGAGGAGTATTTT TRBD2 TRBV7-9 - TRBJ2-3
CASSSGGPKGTQYF TGTGCCAGCAGTTCAGGCGGGCCTAAGGGGACCCAGTACTTC - TRBV6-5 - TRBJ2-5
CASSGTGGAPGELFF TGTGCCAGCAGTGGGACAGGGGGGGCGCCCGGGGAGCTGTTTTTT TRBD1 TRBV28 - TRBJ2-2
CASSQPGPGGTQYF TGTGCCAGCAGCCAACCGGGACCCGGGGGGACCCAGTACTTC - TRBV3-1/TRBV3-2 - TRBJ2-5
CASSEAGYAYEQYF TGTGCCAGCAGCGAGGCAGGGTACGCTTACGAGCAGTACTTC - TRBV9 - TRBJ2-7
CASSLDSRVRTDTQYF TGTGCCAGCAGCTTAGATTCCAGGGTCCGTACAGATACGCAGTATTTT - TRBV7-9 - TRBJ2-3
CASIILWETQYF TGTGCCAGCATTATCCTATGGGAGACCCAGTACTTC - TRBV6-4 - TRBJ2-5
CASSEQGGPNTQYF TGTGCCAGCAGTGAACAGGGGGGCCCTAATACGCAGTATTTT TRBD1 TRBV3-1/TRBV3-2 - TRBJ2-3
CASRLLEEETQYF TGTGCCAGCAGGCTTCTCGAGGAGGAGACCCAGTACTTC - TRBV11-2 - TRBJ2-5
CASSLDSFNQPQHF TGTGCCAGCAGCTTGGACAGCTTCAATCAGCCCCAGCATTTT - TRBV5-4 few TRBJ1-5
CASSLESGGSSPLHF TGTGCCAGCAGCTTAGAGAGCGGGGGAAGTTCACCCCTCCACTTT - TRBV11-2 medium-sized TRBJ1-6
CASSVGGGYTGELFF TGTGCCAGCAGCGTAGGCGGGGGGTACACCGGGGAGCTGTTTTTT TRBD2 TRBV9 - TRBJ2-2
CASSHGGGAYREKLFF TGTGCCAGCAGCCACGGCGGGGGGGCCTATCGAGAAAAACTGTTTTTT - TRBV7-9 - TRBJ1-4
CASSLISSTDTQYF TGTGCCAGCAGCTTAATCTCCAGCACAGATACGCAGTATTTT - TRBV5-5 - TRBJ2-3
CASSYLMEQPYSNQPQHF TGTGCCAGCAGTTACCTTATGGAACAGCCGTATAGCAATCAGCCCCAGCATTTT - TRBV6-2/TRBV6-3 - TRBJ1-5
CASSRGLSGYTF TGTGCCAGCAGCAGGGGGCTCAGTGGCTACACCTTC TRBD1 TRBV28 - TRBJ1-2
CASSLSGITEAFF TGTGCCAGCAGTTTGTCAGGGATCACTGAAGCTTTCTTT - TRBV28 - TRBJ1-1
CASSPGGFTGELFF TGTGCCAGCAGCCCTGGGGGGTTCACCGGGGAGCTGTTTTTT - TRBV3-1/TRBV3-2 few TRBJ2-2
CASSPGRGIEQYF TGTGCCAGCAGTCCCGGTAGGGGGATTGAGCAGTACTTC - TRBV5-6 - TRBJ2-7
CASSELQAPQPQHF TGTGCCAGCAGTGAACTCCAGGCGCCCCAGCCCCAGCATTTT - TRBV2 once TRBJ1-5
CAWAGTQNIQYF TGTGCCTGGGCCGGGACTCAAAACATTCAGTACTTC - TRBV30 - TRBJ2-4
CASSYETGVEKLFF TGTGCCAGCAGTTACGAGACAGGGGTTGAAAAACTGTTTTTT TRBD1 TRBV6-6 - TRBJ1-4
CASSLLRDRANNEQFF TGTGCCAGCAGCCTACTCCGGGACAGGGCCAACAATGAGCAGTTCTTC TRBD1 TRBV3-1/TRBV3-2 - TRBJ2-1
CASTRQSYEQYF TGTGCCAGCACCCGACAGTCCTACGAGCAGTACTTC - TRBV28 - TRBJ2-7
CASTSPSGSSYEQYF TGTGCCAGCACCAGCCCAAGCGGGAGCTCCTACGAGCAGTACTTC TRBD2 TRBV6-6 - TRBJ2-7
CASSQGQGGTYEQYF TGTGCCAGCAGCCAGGGACAGGGGGGGACCTACGAGCAGTACTTC TRBD1 TRBV3-1/TRBV3-2 - TRBJ2-7
CASSFQSGSKTSGYTF TGTGCCAGCAGTTTCCAAAGCGGGTCGAAAACATCGGGCTACACCTTC - TRBV28 - TRBJ1-2
CASSKGPSGETYEQYF TGTGCCAGCAGCAAAGGGCCTAGCGGGGAGACCTACGAGCAGTACTTC TRBD2 TRBV9 - TRBJ2-7
CASSYSGSREKLFF TGTGCCAGCAGTTACAGCGGGTCCCGAGAAAAACTGTTTTTT - TRBV6-2/TRBV6-3 - TRBJ1-4